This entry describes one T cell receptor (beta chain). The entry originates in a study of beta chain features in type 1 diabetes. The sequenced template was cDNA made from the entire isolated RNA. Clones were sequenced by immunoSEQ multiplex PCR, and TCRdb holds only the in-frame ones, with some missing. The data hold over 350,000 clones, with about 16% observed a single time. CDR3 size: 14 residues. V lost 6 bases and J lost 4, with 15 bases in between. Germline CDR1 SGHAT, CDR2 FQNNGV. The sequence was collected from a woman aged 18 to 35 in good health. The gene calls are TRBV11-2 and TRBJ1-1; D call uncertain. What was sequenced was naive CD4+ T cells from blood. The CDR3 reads CASSQGRGPTEAFF. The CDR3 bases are TGTGCCAGCAGTCAAGGACGGGGTCCCACTGAAGCTTTCTTT.